This T cell receptor (beta chain) was captured in a study of response to subunit inactivated influenza vaccine. This clonotype was observed a few times. TCRdb redid the calling of the RT-PCR reads with MiXCR, one entry per CDR3 protein. The table lists 500,000 to 600,000 distinct CDR3 sequences, approximately 10% of them singletons. Germline CDR1 and CDR2: LNHNV and YYDKDF (reference sequence). Trimming left V 6 bases short and J 0 bases short, with 15 bases between. The CDR3 spans 16 residues. Separately, the same data were catalogued under a study of T cells expressing NK-cell markers. As that study records: Libraries used 5'RACE template switching adding universal primer site and UMIs.

Material: PBMCs from blood, obtained on the day of vaccination. The V call is TRBV15, the J call TRBJ2-4, with D possibly TRBD1 on 5 matching bases. The source is a man in his forties or fifties who received an inactivated influenza vaccine. The CDR3: CATRDLLGLAKNIQYF. DNA of the CDR3: TGTGCCACCAGGGATCTACTGGGGCTAGCCAAAAACATTCAGTACTTC.